The text below deals with one T cell receptor (beta chain). Its antigen is not identified. These data are taken from a study of T cells in Graves' hyperthyroidism and ophthalmopathy. Study as a whole: At the time of initial diagnosis and before any treatment, peripheral blood was collected. Study-level points and caveats: Blood also held most thyroid clonotypes expanded beyond 0.001. Ophthalmopathy, as predicted by the model, came a median about seven months after the prediction.

Germline V CDR1 and CDR2: LNHDA, SQIVND (reference sequence). This CDR3 has 15 residues. Trimming removed 1 base at V and 5 bases at J, with 14 bases between. RNA transcripts yielded amplified TCR beta CDR3 regions. Initially, a first-round RT-PCR of the TCR CDR3 employed the HTBI primer set. One entry per CDR3 protein results from TCRdb running MiXCR on the multiplex PCR reads. This sample has some 490,000 distinct CDR3 sequences, with around a fifth found just once. Sequencing was carried out using blood. The rearrangement uses TRBV19 and TRBJ2-5; D is undetermined. The receptor comes from a woman aged 70-85 years with Graves' ophthalmopathy. The CDR3 coding sequence is TGTGCCAGTAGTATAGGGCGGATTGGACGGGAGACCCAGTACTTC. Translation: CASSIGRIGRETQYF. The whole variable domain, filled in from reference TRBV19 and TRBJ2-5, reads DGGITQSPKYLFRKEGQNVTLSCEQNLNHDAMYWYRQDPGQGLRLIYYSQIVNDFQKGDIAEGYSVSREKKESFPLTVTSAQKNPTAFYLCASSIGRIGRETQYFGPGTRLLVL.